This T cell receptor (beta chain) was obtained from a study of monozygotic twins with inflammatory bowel disease. Addition of UMIs with a 6-nucleotide sample barcode was achieved by template switching. TCRdb re-called the 5' RACE reads and catalogs CDR3 proteins one per entry, DNA excluded. The sample table sets out hundreds of thousands of distinct CDR3 sequences. This CDR3 has 16 amino acids. Germline CDR1 is ENHRY and CDR2 is SYGVKD. The rearrangement uses TRBV10-3 and TRBJ2-5. The TCR comes from a human donor with ulcerative colitis or Crohn's disease, or a healthy co-twin of an affected twin (not recorded which). Input material: blood. The CDR3 loop reads CAISESGTTTEETQYF.